One sample yielded the 4 T cell receptor beta chains listed below, sequenced in a study of blood T cells in healthy people across ages. PCR was performed a second time for 7 to 11 cycles using a sample-barcoded 5' primer and a J-beta primer mix. Via MiXCR, TCRdb re-called the 5' RACE reads, giving one row per CDR3 protein. The repertoire holds around 900,000 distinct CDR3 sequences, more than 25% seen once, with roughly 17% in the top ten. Specimen: blood. These receptors all stem from a woman at least 80 years old in good health.

This clonotype has more than one count but fewer than ten. A read error may be the cause here, since a much bigger clone is one base away. The chain uses TRBV20-1 and TRBJ2-1; D might be TRBD2 (6 bases). The CDR3 has 14 amino acids. Trimming left V 7 bases short and J 7 bases short, with 20 bases between. Germline lookup yields CDR1 DFQATT and CDR2 SNEGSKA (reference sequence). The chain's CDR3 is CSVSGRGPTNEQFF. CDR3 DNA: TGCAGTGTTTCAGGGCGGGGACCAACGAATGAGCAGTTCTTC.

This clonotype was observed many times. The chain joins TRBV6-1 to TRBJ1-2; D remains ambiguous. The CDR3 consists of 13 residues. Trimming cost V 1 base and J 8 bases, with 11 bases left between them. Looked up from germline, CDR1 is MNHNS and CDR2 is SASEGT. The CDR3 region is CASSEVKAQGYTF. The CDR3 coding sequence is TGTGCCAGCAGTGAAGTTAAGGCCCAAGGCTACACCTTC.

As for this clonotype: This may come from a read error, since a much larger clone is one base off. CDR3 sequence (DNA): TGCGCCAGCAGCTTGGACAGTGAAGCTTTCTTT. Its translation is CASSLDSEAFF. The rearrangement uses TRBV5-1 and TRBJ1-1; the D is unclear. CDR1 and CDR2 from the germline V gene are SGHRS and YFSETQ. Trimming removed 0 bases from V and 7 bases from J, with 4 bases in between. This CDR3 is built from 11 residues.

The sample holds many counts of this clonotype. CDR3 residues: CASSLSMDRGFNEQFF. CDR3 DNA sequence: TGTGCCAGCAGCTTAAGTATGGACAGGGGATTCAATGAGCAGTTCTTC. The chain links TRBV11-3 to TRBJ2-1; 9 bases map to TRBD1. Germline V gene sequence: CDR1 SGHNT, CDR2 YENEEA. The CDR3 spans 16 residues. V lost 2 bases to trimming and J lost 6 bases; unmatched junction nucleotides: 8.